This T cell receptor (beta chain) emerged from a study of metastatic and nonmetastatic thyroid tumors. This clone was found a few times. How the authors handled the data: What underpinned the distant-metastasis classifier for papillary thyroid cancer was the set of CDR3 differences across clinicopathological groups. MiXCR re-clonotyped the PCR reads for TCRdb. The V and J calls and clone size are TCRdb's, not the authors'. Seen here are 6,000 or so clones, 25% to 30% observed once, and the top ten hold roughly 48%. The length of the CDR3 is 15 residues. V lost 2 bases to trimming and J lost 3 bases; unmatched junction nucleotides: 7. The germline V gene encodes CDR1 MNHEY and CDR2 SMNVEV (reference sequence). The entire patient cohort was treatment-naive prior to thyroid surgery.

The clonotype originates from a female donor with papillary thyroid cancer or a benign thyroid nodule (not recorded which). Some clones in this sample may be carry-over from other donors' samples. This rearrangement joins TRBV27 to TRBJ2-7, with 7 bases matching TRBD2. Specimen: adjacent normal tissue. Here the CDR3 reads CASSLGAGLVYEQYF. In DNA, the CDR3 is TGTGCCAGCAGTTTAGGAGCGGGACTTGTCTACGAGCAGTACTTC.